The 6 T cell receptor beta chains below were found in one sample sequenced in a study of identical twins. MiXCR, run by TCRdb on the 5' RACE reads, gives a single entry per CDR3 protein. Here the sample spans a few hundred thousand distinct CDR3 sequences, roughly 8.7% being singletons. This same sample was also taken into another study, of yellow fever vaccine responses in identical twins.

Specimen: CD8+ T cells sorted from blood. Every receptor here comes from a woman aged 18-29 years in good health.

V usage is TRBV20-1 and J usage is TRBJ2-7, with 7 bases matching TRBD2. This CDR3 region has 14 residues. The V and J ends lost 0 bases and 0 bases, in that order; junction bases with no gene match: 2. Germline lookup yields CDR1 DFQATT and CDR2 SNEGSKA (reference sequence). The CDR3 DNA reads as TGCAGTGCTAGAGATCGGACTAGCTCCTACGAGCAGTACTTC. It is translated as CSARDRTSSYEQYF.

The chain links TRBV6-2 or TRBV6-3 to TRBJ1-1; D is perhaps TRBD1 (5 bases). With 7 bases removed from V and 1 base from J, the gap between germline ends came to 10 bases. This CDR3 region has 13 residues. Germline assignment: CDR1 MNHEY and CDR2 SVGEGT. The CDR3 DNA reads TGTGCCAGCACCCTGGGGCGGAACACTGAAGCTTTCTTT. It encodes CASTLGRNTEAFF.

The chain carries TRBV7-2 and TRBJ2-1, with TRBD1 matching 8 bases. The trim removed 4 bases at V and 8 bases at J, leaving 4 bases unmatched. From germline, CDR1 is SGHTA and CDR2 FQGNSA. The CDR3 loop spans 13 amino acids. CDR3 coding DNA: TGTGCCAGCAGCTCCGCAGGGGGCGATGAGCAGTTCTTC. Its translation is CASSSAGGDEQFF.

This clonotype was detected only a few times. The chain links TRBV20-1 to TRBJ2-5; unclear D gene. The V gene lost 0 bases and the J gene lost 5 bases, with 13 bases spanning the gap. The length of the CDR3 is 14 residues. Per the germline V gene, CDR1 is DFQATT and CDR2 is SNEGSKA (reference sequence). DNA of the CDR3: TGCAGTGCTAGAGATCCCCTTCCTTCGGAGACCCAGTACTTC. As protein: CSARDPLPSETQYF.

There are many counts of this clonotype. The chain joins TRBV6-1 to TRBJ2-3, with 7 bases that match TRBD2. This CDR3 contains 13 residues. Germline CDR1 reads MNHNS; CDR2 reads SASEGT. Unmatched junction bases numbered 8, after V lost 8 bases and J lost 6 bases. The CDR3 reads CASALAWGDTQYF. In DNA, the CDR3 is TGTGCCAGCGCACTAGCGTGGGGGGATACGCAGTATTTT.

Many counts were recorded for this clonotype. The chain recombines TRBV20-1 with TRBJ2-3; 7 nucleotides align to TRBD2. V dropped 6 bases and J dropped 0; count of bases not matched to a gene: 6. This CDR3 contains 14 residues. CDR1 and CDR2 (germline): DFQATT, SNEGSKA (reference sequence). This CDR3 reads CSAILADSTDTQYF. The CDR3 DNA reads TGCAGTGCCATTCTAGCGGATAGCACAGATACGCAGTATTTT.